The entry below gives a single TCR beta chain sequence along with its context. Its antigen remains undetermined. The input lacks base qualities; no much larger clone sits a single base away. The V and J ends are trimmed by 2 bases and 3 bases, leaving 10 bases between them. CDR1 and CDR2 are read off the germline V gene as ENHRY and SYGVKD. Inclusive of the bounding cysteine and phenylalanine, the CDR3 is 14 residues long. Left in the record is the CDR3 DNA by itself, 42 bases read in frame from the first base. Whole blood was collected in K2EDTA tubes by collaborating institutions according to the institutions' own protocols. For TCRbeta analysis, collaborators shipped samples in one of three forms: frozen whole blood, isolated PBMCs, or DNA extracted from either of those sample types. The data originate from a study of blood T cell repertoires in COVID-19 (TCRdb year 2020). Study-wide context: Collaborator samples came from the United States, Italy and Spain and covered acute and convalescent phases of COVID-19. Nearly every sample came with metadata listing a de-identified subject ID, COVID-19 status, age in years and sex. Where available, HLA class I and class II types were taken from metadata supplied by the sample provider and were not determined by assay-based typing. The prospective study material was composed of cDNA or gDNA derived from T cells, B-cell-depleted T cells, or PBMCs. The repertoires were released in a freely available public database intended as a resource for research on the immune response to SARS-CoV-2. The samples were drawn from the first 160 participants of the ongoing ImmuneRACE study and from about 1,200 subjects provided by 6 global collaborators. Deeply sampled blood TCRbeta repertoires from subjects exposed to, actively infected with, or recovered from COVID-19 were included in the dataset.

TCRbeta CDR3 regions were amplified from genomic DNA using the immunoSEQ Assay, a bias-controlled multiplex PCR. The original pipeline was this. Within the assay, amplification of reference gene primers was used to estimate how many nucleated cells each sample contained. To quantify the absolute abundance of each unique TCRbeta CDR3 rearrangement, sequence reads were collapsed and filtered. For each sample, productive Simpson clonality was calculated as the square root of Simpson's diversity index over productive rearrangements. Imported from immuneACCESS, the table was reduced by TCRdb to in-frame sequences with V and J called. These copies leave out some clones; in studies compared against another copy, an unresolved V gene accounts for under half, and the cause of the remainder is not known. V, J and clone size are those of that table, while D and trimming were read from the DNA. The sample table holds some 56,000 clones, of which 86% were seen once. Together, the top ten hold approximately 25% of the sample.

Overall study results and their limits: How much clinical and demographic metadata was included differed by source and by participant, and the metadata was provided uncurated.

Source material: peripheral blood. The rearranged chain carries TRBV10-3 and TRBJ1-1; the D segment could be TRBD1, given 5 matching bases. The sequence was obtained from an elderly woman with acute or convalescent COVID-19. The CDR3 protein sequence reads: CAISETGGYTEAFF. At the DNA level, the sequence is TGTGCCATCAGTGAGACCGGGGGGTACACTGAAGCTTTCTTT.